This T cell receptor (beta chain) came from a study of cytomegalovirus exposure and HLA in healthy donors. 60 Vbeta and 13 Jbeta primers were used in PCR. The protocol was immunoSEQ multiplex PCR, while the TCRdb copy is restricted to in-frame clones and leaves out a portion. The sample lists 170,000 or so clones, 84% occurring once. Germline CDR1 is MNHEY and CDR2 is SVGAGI. The CDR3 totals 15 residues. The V gene lost 3 bases and the J gene lost 1 base, with 10 bases spanning the gap. Sequences were obtained from PBMCs. The rearrangement joins TRBV6-5 to TRBJ1-5; a weak D match, TRBD1 (6 bases). The source of this sequence is a man aged 18 to 35 in good health and CMV-seronegative. The CDR3 sequence: CASSYTQGSNQPQHF. The CDR3 region has the DNA TGTGCCAGCAGTTATACACAGGGCAGCAATCAGCCCCAGCATTTT.